A single sample is the source of the 21 T cell receptor beta chains below, sequenced in a study of blood T cell repertoires in COVID-19. Sequencing was performed with immunoSEQ multiplex PCR; in TCRdb, only in-frame clones are kept and a portion is missing. The sample has around 150,000 clones, approximately 80% seen once; the top ten hold about a tenth. Sequenced sample: peripheral blood. These receptors were collected from a human donor in a cohort sampled during active COVID-19.

The chain couples TRBV30 to TRBJ1-2, with D possibly TRBD1 on 6 matching bases. This CDR3 comprises 12 residues. Germline CDR1 and CDR2: GTSNPN and SVGIG (reference sequence). V lost 6 bases, J lost 8 bases, and 16 bases lay in between. The DNA for the CDR3 is TGTGCCTGCCAACAGGACCAGGGGGGCTACACCTTC. This translates into CACQQDQGGYTF.

This clone has only a few counts. The rearrangement links TRBV6-5 to TRBJ2-2; 9 nucleotides line up with TRBD1. Looked up from germline, CDR1 is MNHEY and CDR2 is SVGAGI. The V segment lost 5 bases and the J segment 7 bases; nucleotides outside the gene matches: 8. The CDR3 sequence is 15 residues long. The CDR3 DNA sequence: TGTGCCAGCAGTACCGGGACAGGGTCGGTCGGGGAGCTGTTTTTT. Protein sequence: CASSTGTGSVGELFF.

This clone has only one observation. This chain uses TRBV30 with TRBJ2-7; TRBD1 agrees at 10 bases. The junction had 5 bases not matched to a gene; V was cut back by 3 bases and J by 6 bases. The germline CDR1 and CDR2 sequences are GTSNPN and SVGIG (reference sequence). CDR3 length equals 13 residues. In DNA, the CDR3 is TGTGCCTGGAGCGGGGACAGGGGAAGCGAGCAGTACTTC. It translates to CAWSGDRGSEQYF.

The genes are TRBV18 and TRBJ2-5; perhaps TRBD1 as D (6 bases). V was trimmed by 3 bases and J by 1 base, leaving 18 bases between them. Germline V gives CDR1 KGHSH, CDR2 LQKENI. CDR3 length: 17 residues. The CDR3 region is CASSPSRTVKSQETQYF. CDR3 nucleotide sequence: TGTGCCAGCTCACCTTCTAGGACAGTGAAATCCCAAGAGACCCAGTACTTC. Complete variable domain (other parts from reference TRBV18 and TRBJ2-5): NAGVMQNPRHLVRRRGQEARLRCSPMKGHSHVYWYRQLPEEGLKFMVYLQKENIIDESGMPKERFSAEFPKEGPSILRIQQVVRGDSAAYFCASSPSRTVKSQETQYFGPGTRLLVL.

The chain has TRBV6-5 and TRBJ2-7, with D maybe TRBD1 (5 bases). The germline V gene encodes CDR1 MNHEY and CDR2 SVGAGI. The CDR3 sequence is 13 residues long. Between the trimmed V and J ends, which lost 5 bases and 4 bases, there was a span of 12 bases. CDR3 loop: CASSPRVGYEQYF. The CDR3 DNA reads TGTGCCAGCAGTCCCAGGGTCGGTTACGAGCAGTACTTC.

The CDR3, as DNA: TGTGCCAGCAGCGTAGCGGGTCGCACCACAGATACGCAGTATTTT. Translated, it gives CASSVAGRTTDTQYF. The chain carries TRBV9 and TRBJ2-3; D is unresolved. Germline loops: CDR1 SGDLS, CDR2 YYNGEE. CDR3 length: 15 residues. V was pared by 0 bases and J by 2 bases, with 10 bases between.

J is TRBJ2-1 and V is TRBV7-3, with D possibly matching TRBD2 (6 bases). The germline V gene has CDR1 SGHTA and CDR2 FQGTGA. The CDR3 has 16 residues. V was cut by 5 bases and J by 7 bases, with 21 bases left in between. The CDR3 sequence is CASSQYGGRRQNEQFF. The CDR3 bases are TGTGCCAGCAGCCAATACGGGGGTCGGAGGCAAAATGAGCAGTTCTTC.

The count of this clone is one. J is TRBJ2-5 and V is TRBV5-1; 10 bases line up with TRBD1. Germline V gene data show CDR1 as SGHRS and CDR2 as YFSETQ. The CDR3 is 14 amino acids. Trimming took 4 bases from V and 1 from J; bases not matched to a gene: 1. CDR3 sequence (DNA): TGCGCCAGCAGCGGGGACAGGGGCCAAGAGACCCAGTACTTC. The encoded protein is CASSGDRGQETQYF. The variable domain in full, with the rest retrieved from reference TRBV5-1 and TRBJ2-5, is KAGVTQTPRYLIKTRGQQVTLSCSPISGHRSVSWYQQTPGQGLQFLFEYFSETQRNKGNFPGRFSGRQFSNSRSEMNVSTLELGDSALYLCASSGDRGQETQYFGPGTRLLVL.

The chain is built from TRBV28 and TRBJ1-1; D is uncertain. V was cut by 3 bases and J by 6 bases, with 5 bases left in between. The CDR3 runs to 11 residues. The germline V gene has CDR1 MDHEN and CDR2 SYDVKM. CDR3 bases: TGTGCCAGCAGTTTCTCGGCTGAAGCTTTCTTT. It is translated as CASSFSAEAFF.

In regard to this clone: The identical CDR3 is also encoded by other nucleotide sequences in the sample. The CDR3: CSARSGHEQYF. CDR3 nucleotides: TGCAGTGCGCGTTCAGGCCACGAGCAGTACTTC. The rearrangement links TRBV20-1 to TRBJ2-7; D unresolved. V lost 6 bases and J 5 bases, leaving 11 bases between the germline ends. The length of the CDR3 is 11 residues. Per germline, CDR1 DFQATT and CDR2 SNEGSKA (reference sequence).

The chain carries TRBV7-8 and TRBJ2-7; D ambiguous. The germline gives CDR1 SGHVS, CDR2 FQNEAQ. V dropped 6 bases and J dropped 2 bases, with 14 bases sitting between them. The CDR3 consists of 14 residues. The CDR3 sequence is CASSSASAAYEQYF. The CDR3 nucleotides are TGTGCCAGCAGTTCCGCGAGTGCGGCCTACGAGCAGTACTTC. Full variable domain (rest looked up from reference TRBV7-8 and TRBJ2-7): GAGVSQSPRYKVAKRGQDVALRCDPISGHVSLFWYQQALGQGPEFLTYFQNEAQLDKSGLPSDRFFAERPEGSVSTLKIQRTQQEDSAVYLCASSSASAAYEQYFGPGTRLTVT.

The rearrangement links TRBV7-9 to TRBJ1-3; D is perhaps TRBD1 (5 bases). In germline, CDR1 is SEHNR, CDR2 FQNEAQ (reference sequence). Trimming took off 4 bases at V and 4 bases at J, with 14 bases between the two ends. This CDR3 comprises 15 residues. The CDR3 is CASSWGKGRGNTIYF. The CDR3 nucleotides read TGTGCCAGCAGCTGGGGAAAGGGGCGAGGAAACACCATATATTTT.

V usage is TRBV7-9 and J usage is TRBJ2-7, with 11 bases identical to TRBD1. The V gene end was trimmed by 5 bases and the J gene end by 2 bases; junction bases not matched to a gene: 8. CDR1 SEHNR and CDR2 FQNEAQ come from the germline V gene (reference sequence). CDR3 length: 16 amino acids. CDR3 region: CASSPWGDRGTYEQYF. CDR3 nucleotide sequence: TGTGCCAGCAGCCCCTGGGGGGACAGGGGGACCTACGAGCAGTACTTC.

This chain links TRBV15 with TRBJ2-7, with 9 bases lining up with TRBD1. The CDR3 runs to 17 residues. After removal of 3 bases from V and 4 bases from J, the junction contained 13 bases not matched to a gene. Germline V gives CDR1 LNHNV, CDR2 YYDKDF (reference sequence). The CDR3 sequence is CATSRDGTGKVVYEQYF. The CDR3 region has the DNA TGTGCCACCAGCAGGGATGGGACAGGGAAAGTTGTATACGAGCAGTACTTC. The full variable domain, in which reference TRBV15 and TRBJ2-7 provide the parts outside the CDR3, is DAMVIQNPRYQVTQFGKPVTLSCSQTLNHNVMYWYQQKSSQAPKLLFHYYDKDFNNEADTPDNFQSRRPNTSFCFLDIRSPGLGDTAMYLCATSRDGTGKVVYEQYFGPGTRLTVT.

The J gene is TRBJ1-2, the V gene TRBV9; TRBD1 matches 8 bases. V lost 3 bases to trimming and J lost 6 bases; unmatched junction nucleotides: 1. Germline CDR1 SGDLS, CDR2 YYNGEE. The CDR3 extends over 12 amino acids. Here the CDR3 DNA reads TGTGCCAGCAGCGAGACAGGGGATGGCTACACCTTC. Protein sequence: CASSETGDGYTF.

CDR3: CASSGFGGLAAQETQYF. The CDR3 nucleotides read TGTGCCAGCAGCGGGTTCGGGGGGCTAGCGGCCCAAGAGACCCAGTACTTC. The chain recombines TRBV11-2 with TRBJ2-5; possible D gene TRBD2, 7 bases. Trimming stripped 5 bases from V and 1 base from J, with 20 bases between. The CDR3 sequence is 17 residues long. Germline-derived CDR1 and CDR2 are SGHAT and FQNNGV.

In its sample, this clone was seen a few times. The rearrangement uses TRBV27 and TRBJ1-6; 9 nucleotides match TRBD1. Germline CDR1 is MNHEY and CDR2 is SMNVEV (reference sequence). The CDR3 length is 18 residues. J lost 9 bases, V lost 5 bases, and 17 bases had no gene match. The CDR3 here is CASSPDRGSALWSSPLHF. CDR3 nucleotides: TGTGCCAGCAGTCCAGACAGGGGGTCGGCCCTTTGGAGTTCACCCCTCCACTTT.

The chain couples TRBV7-2 to TRBJ2-7, with TRBD2 as a possible D gene (5 bases). Trimming removed 5 bases at V and 4 bases at J, with 15 bases between. Germline lookup yields CDR1 SGHTA and CDR2 FQGNSA. There are 14 residues in the CDR3. The CDR3 DNA is TGTGCCAGCAGCCCAATGGAGGCTTCGTACGAGCAGTACTTC. It is translated as CASSPMEASYEQYF.

The chain joins TRBV9 to TRBJ2-3; tentative D call: TRBD1 (5 bases). The CDR3 spans 13 residues. Germline CDR1 SGDLS, CDR2 YYNGEE. V lost 4 bases and J lost 2, with 8 bases in between. CDR3 nucleotides: TGTGCCAGCAGCCCAGGGCCCACAGATACGCAGTATTTT. Translated, it gives CASSPGPTDTQYF.

The chain employs TRBV28 and TRBJ1-2, with 10 bases matching TRBD1. This CDR3 has 14 residues. In germline, CDR1 is MDHEN, CDR2 SYDVKM. The V gene end was trimmed by 5 bases and the J gene end by 6 bases; junction bases not matched to a gene: 6. This CDR3 reads CASSKDRGIHGYTF. The CDR3 DNA is TGTGCCAGCAGTAAGGACAGGGGGATTCATGGCTACACCTTC.

The rearrangement links TRBV28 to TRBJ1-1; weak D call: TRBD1 (6 bases). CDR3 length: 12 amino acids. Trimming pared 7 bases from V and 10 bases from J, leaving 16 bases between. CDR1 is MDHEN, CDR2 SYDVKM, per germline. The CDR3 nucleotides are TGTGCCAGCAACCACAGGGTCGATCGAGCTTTCTTT. Translated: CASNHRVDRAFF.